The next 15 T cell receptor beta chains were all read from a single sample in a study of Graves' ophthalmopathy and Graves' hyperthyroidism (dated by TCRdb to 2017 to 2018). Sequenced on an Illumina HiSeq 2000. TCR beta CDR3 regions were amplified from RNA transcripts for repertoire sequencing. A first-round RT-PCR used HTBI primers with the Qiagen OneStep RT-PCR kit, followed by a second-round multiplex PCR, size selection and purification. TCRdb took the public reads, trimmed them with fastp at Q25, ran MiXCR for clone calling and kept in-frame beta chains. Identical CDR3 proteins give one entry, which carries the most common genes and DNA. Counted in this sample were a few hundred thousand distinct CDR3 sequences; approximately 35% of them appeared once. Of the sample, roughly 4.5% is held by the ten largest clones. Material for sequencing was peripheral blood or thyroid tissue (not recorded which). The receptor set was obtained from an adult man with Graves' hyperthyroidism.

This clonotype showed up just once. The chain uses TRBV24-1 and TRBJ1-4; D is perhaps TRBD1 (6 bases). This CDR3 is 15 amino acids long. Germline loops: CDR1 KGHDR, CDR2 SFDVKD. Deletions cut 4 bases from V and 5 bases from J, with 13 bases between. The CDR3 nucleotides read TGTGCCACCAGTGACCCGGACAGTTACAATGAAAAACTGTTTTTT. It yields the protein CATSDPDSYNEKLFF.

This clonotype was recorded many times. This CDR3 reads CASSFDRMRGYTF. CDR3 nucleotides: TGTGCCAGCAGCTTCGATCGGATGAGAGGCTACACCTTC. V gene TRBV6-5 combines with J gene TRBJ1-2, with D hard to call. This CDR3 is built from 13 residues. Deletions cut 6 bases from V and 8 bases from J, with 16 bases between. CDR1 and CDR2 from the germline V gene are MNHEY and SVGAGI.

This clonotype was recorded at least ten times. The chain is built from TRBV29-1 and TRBJ2-7; D is unresolved. CDR3 length: 12 residues. The V gene lost 3 bases and the J gene lost 0 bases, with 6 bases spanning the gap. Germline assignment: CDR1 SQVTM and CDR2 ANQGSEA. CDR3 DNA sequence: TGCAGCGTTGATGTCAGCTCCTACGAGCAGTACTTC. This encodes CSVDVSSYEQYF.

This clonotype was seen once. The V and J genes are TRBV20-1 and TRBJ2-7, with a possible D match to TRBD1 (6 bases). The better agreement between TRBJ2-1 and the DNA end casts doubt on the J call. The CDR3 is 13 residues long. CDR1 DFQATT and CDR2 SNEGSKA come from the germline V gene (reference sequence). The CDR3 spells CSARPDSDNEQFF. The CDR3 region has the DNA TGCAGTGCTAGACCGGACAGCGACAATGAGCAGTTCTTC.

This clonotype was found many times. V gene TRBV19 combines with J gene TRBJ1-1, with D hard to call. This CDR3 is 14 amino acids long. The V gene's germline CDR1 is LNHDA and CDR2 SQIVND (reference sequence). The ends were cut back, 3 bases at V and 0 bases at J, with 8 bases in the middle. The CDR3 loop reads CASSIGGMNTEAFF. CDR3 DNA sequence: TGTGCCAGTAGTATTGGTGGCATGAACACTGAAGCTTTCTTT.

This clonotype was seen repeatedly, ten times or more. The chain uses TRBV29-1 and TRBJ1-5, with 7 bases identical to TRBD1. V trimming: 3 bases; J trimming: 3 bases; junction bases outside the gene matches: 11. Germline-derived CDR1 and CDR2 are SQVTM and ANQGSEA. CDR3 length: 16 residues. This chain's CDR3 is CSVEGTVKPDNQPQHF. DNA for the CDR3: TGCAGCGTTGAGGGGACAGTAAAGCCCGACAATCAGCCCCAGCATTTT. Full variable domain (outside the CDR3, taken from reference TRBV29-1 and TRBJ1-5): SAVISQKPSRDICQRGTSLTIQCQVDSQVTMMFWYRQQPGQSLTLIATANQGSEATYESGFVIDKFPISRPNLTFSTLTVSNMSPEDSSIYLCSVEGTVKPDNQPQHFGDGTRLSIL.

Of note for this clonotype: Its ends do not fully match the called genes, so a read error is possible. The genes are TRBV7-7 and TRBJ2-5; 8 positions match TRBD2. There are 18 residues in the CDR3. Germline V gene data show CDR1 as SSHAT and CDR2 as FNYEAQ (reference sequence). In DNA form, the CDR3 reads TGTGCTAGCAGCCAGCGGACTAGCAGTTGGGGTGGGCAAGAGACCCAGTACTTC. This translates into CASSQRTSSWGGQETQYF.

This clonotype was seen repeatedly, ten times or more. This sequence joins TRBV14 and TRBJ2-7; a possible D gene is TRBD1 (5 bases). Trimming left V 0 bases short and J 2 bases short, with 11 bases between. Germline-derived CDR1 and CDR2 are SGHDN and FVKESK. The CDR3 is made up of 15 amino acids. In DNA, the CDR3 is TGTGCCAGCAGCCAAGATCCGGCCAGGGCCTACGAGCAGTACTTC. Amino acid sequence: CASSQDPARAYEQYF.

This clonotype was recorded many times. The chain is built from TRBV5-1 and TRBJ2-7; 9 positions agree with TRBD1. Germline trimming cut 4 bases from V and 2 bases from J; bases unmatched to any gene: 7. Germline V gene lookup returns CDR1 SGHRS and CDR2 YFSETQ. This CDR3 spans 15 amino acids. CDR3 DNA sequence: TGCGCCAGCAGCGTGACCGGGACAGGGACCTACGAGCAGTACTTC. Its protein product is CASSVTGTGTYEQYF.

Comment on this clonotype: Possible read error: a much larger clone is one base away. The J gene is TRBJ1-1, the V gene TRBV10-1, with a tentative D call TRBD1 (6 bases). Trimming took 6 bases from V and 3 from J, leaving 14 bases between them. There are 14 residues in the CDR3. In germline, CDR1 is WNHNN, CDR2 SYGVQD (reference sequence). This CDR3 is CASRPRDTYTEAFF. CDR3 DNA sequence: TGCGCCAGCAGGCCCCGGGACACCTACACTGAAGCTTTCTTT.

Turning to this clonotype: A read error may explain this, as a much larger clone is one base away. V is TRBV11-2 and J is TRBJ2-7; D possibly corresponds to TRBD1 (5 bases). Germline CDR1 is SGHAT and CDR2 is FQNNGV. This CDR3 region has 14 residues. CDR3 sequence: CAGSVAQGSYEQYF. The CDR3 DNA follows: TGTGCCGGCAGCGTAGCTCAGGGAAGCTACGAGCAGTACTTC.

The chain couples TRBV4-2 to TRBJ2-7; weak D call: TRBD2 (6 bases). V lost 1 base, J lost 2 bases, and 15 bases lay in between. This CDR3 region has 16 residues. CDR1 is LGHNA, CDR2 YNFKEQ, per germline. The CDR3 reads CASSQGSGEWAYEQYF. For the CDR3, the DNA is TGTGCCAGCAGCCAAGGGTCGGGGGAGTGGGCCTACGAGCAGTACTTC.

Details on this clonotype: Without the conserved terminal phenylalanine or tryptophan, this CDR3 likely stems from a read error. The chain couples TRBV13 to TRBJ2-7; D could derive from TRBD1 or TRBD2 (5 bases each). The CDR3 runs 15 residues. The V end was cut by 6 bases, the J end by 3 bases, with 18 bases between. Germline V gene data show CDR1 as PRHDT and CDR2 as FYEKMQ (reference sequence). This CDR3 reads CASRIAGTEIYEQYL. The CDR3, as DNA: TGTGCCAGCAGAATTGCCGGGACGGAGATCTACGAGCAGTACCTC.

This clonotype came up a few times. This sequence joins TRBV7-2 and TRBJ1-2; the D is unclear. Trimming stripped 1 base from V and 7 bases from J, with 16 bases between. CDR3 length: 15 residues. Germline V gives CDR1 SGHTA, CDR2 FQGNSA. In DNA form, the CDR3 reads TGTGCCAGCAGCTTAGATTCCTTTACCTCCCGTGGCTACACCTTC. It is translated as CASSLDSFTSRGYTF.

This clonotype was seen just once. This is likely a read error, given that the CDR3 carries no conserved phenylalanine or tryptophan at its end. CDR3 bases: TGTGCCAGCAGTGTATACGGGACTGAAGCTTTCCTT. Translation gives CASSVYGTEAFL. The chain couples TRBV6-5 to TRBJ1-1; D is uncertain. Germline CDR1 reads MNHEY; CDR2 reads SVGAGI. This CDR3 region has 12 residues. Trimming stripped 5 bases from V and 5 bases from J, with 9 bases between.